This T cell receptor (beta chain) was retrieved from a study of post-analysis software for immune sequencing data. The sample holds many counts of this clonotype. The antigen remains unidentified. TCR beta cDNA libraries had unique molecular identifiers. The T cell input of 1 to 10 million gave about 500,000 cDNA molecules. TCRdb ran MiXCR on the PCR reads and lists one entry per CDR3 protein. The table includes some 260,000 distinct CDR3 sequences, 30% to 45% detected once. The germline gives CDR1 SGHTA, CDR2 FQGNSA. J was trimmed by 1 base and V by 5 bases; bases with no gene match: 11. The CDR3 contains 18 residues. Overall study findings and caveats: In patients, roughly five TRBV segments were more frequent than in controls, with TRBV5-6, TRBV5-1 and TRBV20-1 among them. Controls significantly exceeded multiple sclerosis patients in normalized Chao1 diversity.

The receptor was isolated from a girl aged 5-17 years with multiple sclerosis. The sample comprised blood. The chain uses TRBV7-2 and TRBJ2-3; TRBD2 matches 11 bases. The CDR3 nucleotides are TGTGCCAGCAGCCCAAATAGCGGGAGGGCCCGGGGCACAGATACGCAGTATTTT. It specifies CASSPNSGRARGTDTQYF.